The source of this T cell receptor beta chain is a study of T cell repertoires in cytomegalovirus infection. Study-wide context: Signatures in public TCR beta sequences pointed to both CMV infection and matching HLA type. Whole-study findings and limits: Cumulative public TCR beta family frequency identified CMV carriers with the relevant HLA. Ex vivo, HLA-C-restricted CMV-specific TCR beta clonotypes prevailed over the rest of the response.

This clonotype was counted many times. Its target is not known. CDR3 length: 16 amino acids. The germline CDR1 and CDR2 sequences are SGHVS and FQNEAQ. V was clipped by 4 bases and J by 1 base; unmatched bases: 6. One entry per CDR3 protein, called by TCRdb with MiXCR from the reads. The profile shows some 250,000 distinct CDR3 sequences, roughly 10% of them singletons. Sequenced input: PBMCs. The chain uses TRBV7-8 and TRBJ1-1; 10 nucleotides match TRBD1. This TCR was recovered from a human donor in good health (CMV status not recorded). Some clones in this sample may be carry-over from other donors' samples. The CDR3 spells CASSYRDRGENTEAFF. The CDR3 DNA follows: TGTGCCAGCAGCTACCGGGACAGGGGTGAGAACACTGAAGCTTTCTTT. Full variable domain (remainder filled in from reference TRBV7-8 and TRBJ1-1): GAGVSQSPRYKVAKRGQDVALRCDPISGHVSLFWYQQALGQGPEFLTYFQNEAQLDKSGLPSDRFFAERPEGSVSTLKIQRTQQEDSAVYLCASSYRDRGENTEAFFGQGTRLTVV.